The rows below give T cell receptor beta chains drawn from one sample of a study of blood T cell repertoires in COVID-19. Profiled with immunoSEQ multiplex PCR; TCRdb holds only in-frame clones, not every one. The table lists some 65,000 clones, roughly 87% of them singletons, with 2.5% to 3% in the top ten. Material for sequencing was peripheral blood. Source of these receptors: an elderly man with acute or convalescent COVID-19. Each CDR3 is given with its conserved first and last residue. A D gene is named only where the DNA matches it firmly. Some rows mark clone size as missing; the rest say once, few, many or name a class of expanded clone.

V,size,J,D,DNA,CDR3
TRBV24-1,NA,TRBJ2-7,TRBD1,TGTGCCACCAGTGGACAGGGCAGAGTAAGCGAGCAGTACTTC,CATSGQGRVSEQYF
TRBV2,NA,TRBJ1-5,NA,TGTGCCAGCAGTGAAGAGGGGGCCCAGCATTTT,CASSEEGAQHF
TRBV7-2,NA,TRBJ2-7,TRBD2,TGTGCCAGCAGCTTAGGTGGACTAGCCTACGAGCAGTACTTC,CASSLGGLAYEQYF
TRBV19,NA,TRBJ1-1,TRBD1,TGTGCCAGTAGTATCGGAGGGACAGGGAGGGCTGAAGCTTTCTTT,CASSIGGTGRAEAFF
TRBV5-1,NA,TRBJ2-1,NA,TGCGCCAGCAGCTTGTCCCCAGGAAACAATGAGCAGTTCTTC,CASSLSPGNNEQFF
TRBV5-1,NA,TRBJ2-2,TRBD1,TGCGCCAGCAGCGAATCCGGGACAGACACCGGGGAGCTGTTTTTT,CASSESGTDTGELFF
TRBV10-1,NA,TRBJ1-1,NA,TGCGCCAGCAGTCGCGACACGAACACTGAAGCTTTCTTT,CASSRDTNTEAFF
TRBV19,NA,TRBJ1-5,TRBD1,TGTGCCAGTAGTCCCCCCGGACAGGGGTCCGCCAGGCCCCAGCATTTT,CASSPPGQGSARPQHF
TRBV5-5,NA,TRBJ1-2,TRBD1,TGTGCCAGCAGCCGAGCAGGGGGCACAAACTATGGCTACACCTTC,CASSRAGGTNYGYTF
TRBV7-8,NA,TRBJ2-5,NA,TGTGCCAGCAGCTCCGAGGGGACATACGATCAAGAGACCCAGTACTTC,CASSSEGTYDQETQYF
TRBV7-9,NA,TRBJ2-6,TRBD1,TGTGCCAGCAGCACACTAATCGGGACAGGGATCAGCTCTGGGGCCAACGTCCTGACTTTC,CASSTLIGTGISSGANVLTF
TRBV6-2/TRBV6-3,few,TRBJ1-2,TRBD1,TGTGCCAGCAGTTACGCGGACAGGGCTGGCTACACCTTC,CASSYADRAGYTF
TRBV19,NA,TRBJ1-2,NA,TGTGCCAGTAGTAGGGGGCGCGAATATGGCTACACCTTC,CASSRGREYGYTF
TRBV9,NA,TRBJ2-1,TRBD2,TGTGCCAGCAGCTACGGACTAGCGGGAGATAATGAGCAGTTCTTC,CASSYGLAGDNEQFF
TRBV6-1,NA,TRBJ2-7,TRBD2,TGTGCCAGCAGTGCCTTAGCGGGAGCGAGAAGCTCCTACGAGCAGTACTTC,CASSALAGARSSYEQYF